This TCR beta chain is from a study of radiotherapy plus CTLA-4 blockade in lung cancer (dated by TCRdb to the late 2010s). A note on the overall study: Objective responses were observed in 15% to 20% of enrolled patients, and disease control was achieved in 31%. What the research found in general, with its limitations: After treatment with radiotherapy and ipilimumab, TCR clones that came from tumors expanded in the peripheral blood. Increased serum interferon-beta after radiation, together with early dynamic changes in blood T cell clones, were reported to be the strongest predictors of response.

A note on this clone: What this receptor recognizes is not known. Base qualities are not at hand, and no much larger clone is one base apart.

The CDR3 sequence holds 13 residues, the cysteine and phenylalanine included. Only CDR3 DNA is held: 39 bases, read in frame from base 1. The germline V gene supplies CDR1 SGHTA and CDR2 FQGTGA. The trim is 5 bases for V and 3 bases for J, with a gap of 10 bases between the germline ends. Receptor libraries were prepared by the immunoSEQ multiplex PCR assay. TCRdb obtained this table from immuneACCESS and retained in-frame rearrangements with V and J assigned. These tables miss some clones; where compared with another copy, unresolved V genes account for less than half of the shortfall, and the remainder is unexplained. The sample includes over 80,000 clones, with about four fifths observed a single time. The biggest ten clones account for around 0.76% of the sample. The study tested focal radiation therapy combined with CTLA-4 blockade (ipilimumab) in patients with chemo-refractory metastatic non-small-cell lung cancer.

Sequenced material: peripheral blood, taken from a patient treated with radiotherapy plus ipilimumab. This TCR came from a human donor with non-small cell lung cancer who had stable disease on radiotherapy plus ipilimumab. The chain employs TRBV7-3 and TRBJ1-1; the D gene is not confidently resolved. The nucleotide sequence reads as follows: TGTGCCAGCAGCCGGTTCCGGGACACTGAAGCTTTCTTT. This yields the protein CASSRFRDTEAFF. The full variable domain, completed from the reference TRBV7-3 and TRBJ1-1 proteins outside the CDR3, reads GAGVSQTPSNKVTEKGKYVELRCDPISGHTALYWYRQSLGQGPEFLIYFQGTGAADDSGLPNDRFFAVRPEGSVSTLKIQRTERGDSAVYLCASSRFRDTEAFFGQGTRLTVV.